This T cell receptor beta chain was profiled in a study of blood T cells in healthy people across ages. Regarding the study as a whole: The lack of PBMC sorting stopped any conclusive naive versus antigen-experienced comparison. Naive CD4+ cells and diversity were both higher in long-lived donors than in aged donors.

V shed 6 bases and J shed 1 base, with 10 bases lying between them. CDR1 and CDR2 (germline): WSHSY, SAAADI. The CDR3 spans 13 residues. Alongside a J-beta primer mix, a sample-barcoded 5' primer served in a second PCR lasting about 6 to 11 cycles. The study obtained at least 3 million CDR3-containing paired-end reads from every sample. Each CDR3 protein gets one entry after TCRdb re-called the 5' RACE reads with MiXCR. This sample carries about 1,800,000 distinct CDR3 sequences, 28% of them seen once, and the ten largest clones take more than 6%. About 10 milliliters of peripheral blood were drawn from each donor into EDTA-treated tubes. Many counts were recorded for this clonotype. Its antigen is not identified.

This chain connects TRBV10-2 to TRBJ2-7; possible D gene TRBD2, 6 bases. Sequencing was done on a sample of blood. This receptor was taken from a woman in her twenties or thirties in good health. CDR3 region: CASRGTASYEQYF. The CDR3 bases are TGCGCCAGCAGGGGGACTGCTTCCTACGAGCAGTACTTC.